A selection of T cell receptor beta chains follows, all from one sample in a study of T cells in Graves' hyperthyroidism and ophthalmopathy. Via MiXCR, TCRdb re-called the multiplex PCR reads, giving one row per CDR3 protein. Among 410,000 or so distinct CDR3 sequences listed, about 14% were seen once. Input material: blood. Source of these receptors: a man in his late teens or twenties with Graves' ophthalmopathy. Both conserved end residues are part of each CDR3. A D gene is named only where the DNA matches it firmly. Clone sizes are given selectively: once, few, many, or a class where the clone is expanded.

j_call: TRBJ2-1; clone_size: NA; cdr3_length: 17; v_call: TRBV7-9; d_call: TRBD2; cdr3_aa: CASSPLSPSGDYNEQFF; cdr3_nt: TGTGCCAGCAGCCCCCTATCCCCTAGCGGAGACTACAATGAGCAGTTCTTC
j_call: TRBJ2-7; clone_size: NA; cdr3_length: 14; v_call: TRBV29-1; d_call: NA; cdr3_aa: CSVMRTVLPYEQYF; cdr3_nt: TGCAGCGTTATGAGGACGGTGCTTCCCTACGAGCAGTACTTC
j_call: TRBJ1-4; clone_size: many; cdr3_length: 13; v_call: TRBV20-1; d_call: TRBD1; cdr3_aa: CSASPGQAEKLFF; cdr3_nt: TGCAGTGCGTCTCCGGGACAGGCAGAAAAACTGTTTTTT
j_call: TRBJ1-1; clone_size: many; cdr3_length: 13; v_call: TRBV2; d_call: NA; cdr3_aa: CASSVQMNTEAFF; cdr3_nt: TGTGCCAGCAGTGTACAGATGAACACTGAAGCTTTCTTT
j_call: TRBJ2-1; clone_size: few; cdr3_length: 13; v_call: TRBV5-1; d_call: NA; cdr3_aa: CASSIPDYNEQFF; cdr3_nt: TGCGCCAGCAGCATCCCGGACTACAATGAGCAGTTCTTC
j_call: TRBJ2-1; clone_size: few; cdr3_length: 18; v_call: TRBV7-9; d_call: NA; cdr3_aa: CASSFPPGTASSYNEQFF; cdr3_nt: TGTGCCAGCAGCTTCCCCCCCGGGACCGCAAGCTCCTACAATGAGCAGTTCTTC
j_call: TRBJ2-5; clone_size: many; cdr3_length: 14; v_call: TRBV5-1; d_call: NA; cdr3_aa: CASSLWGGVETQYF; cdr3_nt: TGCGCCAGCAGTTTATGGGGAGGCGTGGAGACCCAGTACTTC
j_call: TRBJ2-2; clone_size: NA; cdr3_length: 15; v_call: TRBV6-1; d_call: NA; cdr3_aa: CASSELDSETGELFF; cdr3_nt: TGTGCCAGCAGTGAATTGGACAGCGAAACCGGGGAGCTGTTTTTT
j_call: TRBJ2-7; clone_size: few; cdr3_length: 16; v_call: TRBV20-1; d_call: TRBD2; cdr3_aa: CSARDDLREGLYEQCF; cdr3_nt: TGCAGTGCTAGAGACGACTTGCGGGAGGGCTTATACGAGCAGTGCTTC
j_call: TRBJ2-7; clone_size: NA; cdr3_length: 13; v_call: TRBV24-1; d_call: NA; cdr3_aa: CATRQGGGHEQYF; cdr3_nt: TGTGCCACCAGACAGGGCGGGGGCCACGAGCAGTACTTC
j_call: TRBJ2-3; clone_size: many; cdr3_length: 15; v_call: TRBV2; d_call: NA; cdr3_aa: CASRKGTFSTDTQYF; cdr3_nt: TGTGCCAGCCGGAAAGGCACCTTTAGCACAGATACGCAGTATTTT
j_call: TRBJ2-7; clone_size: NA; cdr3_length: 13; v_call: TRBV24-1; d_call: NA; cdr3_aa: CATSDTPYYEQYF; cdr3_nt: TGTGCCACCAGTGACACACCATATTACGAGCAGTACTTC
j_call: TRBJ2-7; clone_size: NA; cdr3_length: 16; v_call: TRBV28; d_call: TRBD1; cdr3_aa: CASSLPSTGVIYEQYF; cdr3_nt: TGTGCCAGCAGTTTACCTTCGACAGGGGTCATATACGAGCAGTACTTC
j_call: TRBJ2-1; clone_size: few; cdr3_length: 18; v_call: TRBV19; d_call: NA; cdr3_aa: CASSILGEDSGMSNEQFF; cdr3_nt: TGTGCCAGTAGTATTTTAGGGGAGGACAGCGGAATGAGTAATGAGCAGTTCTTC
j_call: TRBJ2-1; clone_size: many; cdr3_length: 14; v_call: TRBV7-2; d_call: NA; cdr3_aa: CASRRIGLGNEQFF; cdr3_nt: TGTGCCAGCAGGCGCATCGGTCTAGGTAATGAGCAGTTCTTC
j_call: TRBJ2-7; clone_size: many; cdr3_length: 14; v_call: TRBV27; d_call: TRBD2; cdr3_aa: CASSLLAVSYEQYF; cdr3_nt: TGTGCCAGCAGTTTGCTAGCGGTTTCCTACGAGCAGTACTTC